This TCR beta chain was retrieved from a study of blood T cells in healthy people across ages. Combining a sample-barcoded 5' primer with a J-beta primer mix, a second PCR ran for roughly 7 to 11 cycles. TCRdb re-called the 5' RACE reads through MiXCR, storing one row per CDR3 protein. The sample contains hundreds of thousands of distinct CDR3 sequences, around half of which appear only once. Material for sequencing was blood. The receptor was isolated from a woman between 55 and 75 years old in good health.

The CDR3 spells CASRTHFPGTSGIEQYF. The CDR3 region has the DNA TGTGCCAGCAGAACCCATTTCCCCGGGACTAGCGGGATCGAGCAGTACTTC. This chain uses TRBV2 with TRBJ2-7; 13 bases map to TRBD2. V was clipped by 6 bases and J by 6 bases; unmatched bases: 14. Germline CDR1 reads SNHLY; CDR2 reads FYNNEI. The CDR3 is made up of 17 amino acids.